Each of the 22 T cell receptor beta chains below was sequenced from the same sample in a study of cytotoxic CD8 clonotypes in ibrutinib-treated CLL (dated by TCRdb to about 2021). This sample's time point label indicates: about twelve months on ibrutinib. The method was the immunoSEQ multiplex PCR assay. Entries here come from immuneACCESS through TCRdb and include only in-frame sequences with V and J called. Some clones fail to appear in such tables; in the studies checked, an unresolved V gene covers under half of the shortfall, and the cause of the remainder is unknown. The sample contains hundreds of thousands of clones, 79% of them found a single time. The top ten constitute approximately 10% of the sample. The sequences come from PBMCs, collected after 12 months of ibrutinib treatment. The receptors come from a human donor with chronic lymphocytic leukemia.

This clone has more than one count but fewer than ten. The V gene is TRBV2, the J gene TRBJ2-1, with 11 bases identical to TRBD1. Germline V gene data show CDR1 as SNHLY and CDR2 as FYNNEI. Germline trimming cut 6 bases from V and 3 bases from J; bases unmatched to any gene: 7. CDR3 length: 16 residues. CDR3 in amino acids: CASSGLGTGGYNEQFF. Written as DNA, the CDR3 is TGTGCCAGCAGCGGCTTGGGGACAGGGGGCTACAATGAGCAGTTCTTC.

V usage is TRBV10-3 and J usage is TRBJ2-7, with D hard to call. The V gene's germline CDR1 is ENHRY and CDR2 SYGVKD. This CDR3 has 15 amino acids. V shed 8 bases and J shed 0 bases, with 17 bases lying between them. CDR3 in amino acids: CAIGPFGVFSYEQYF. In DNA, the CDR3 is TGTGCCATCGGGCCATTTGGAGTGTTCTCCTACGAGCAGTACTTC.

J is TRBJ1-6 and V is TRBV7-8, with D hard to call. The germline V gene has CDR1 SGHVS and CDR2 FQNEAQ. V lost 1 base and J lost 8, with 12 bases in between. This CDR3 comprises 15 residues. Here the CDR3 reads CASSLGYIGYSPLHF. The CDR3 bases are TGTGCCAGCAGCTTAGGGTACATCGGATATTCACCCCTCCACTTT.

The chain combines TRBV5-1 with TRBJ2-7; D possibly corresponds to TRBD1 (6 bases). V was cut by 2 bases and J by 2 bases, with 11 bases left in between. Germline assignment: CDR1 SGHRS and CDR2 YFSETQ. This CDR3 region has 14 residues. CDR3 nucleotide sequence: TGCGCCAGCAGCTTCGGGACACCGGCCTACGAGCAGTACTTC. It is translated as CASSFGTPAYEQYF.

This chain uses TRBV2 with TRBJ2-2; D remains ambiguous. CDR1 and CDR2 from the germline V gene are SNHLY and FYNNEI. V lost 8 bases to trimming and J lost 0 bases, with 7 bases between them. This CDR3 has 13 residues. CDR3 region: CASRVTNTGELFF. CDR3 nucleotide sequence: TGTGCCAGCCGCGTTACGAACACCGGGGAGCTGTTTTTT.

The chain has TRBV2 and TRBJ2-7, with D uncertain. The germline CDR1 and CDR2 sequences are SNHLY and FYNNEI. The CDR3 is 11 amino acids. V was shortened by 6 bases and J by 4 bases, with 7 bases between the two germline ends. Here the CDR3 DNA reads TGTGCCAGCAGATATTATTACGAGCAGTACTTC. Residues: CASRYYYEQYF.

The chain has TRBV27 and TRBJ2-7; 9 nucleotides match TRBD2. The CDR3 sequence is 18 residues long. Germline V gene data show CDR1 as MNHEY and CDR2 as SMNVEV (reference sequence). The junction had 18 bases not matched to a gene; V was cut back by 6 bases and J by 3 bases. The CDR3 region has the DNA TGTGCCAGCAGCTCGACTAGCGGTGAGCTAGAGGGGAGCTACGAGCAGTACTTC. Translating it yields CASSSTSGELEGSYEQYF.

The chain links TRBV6-1 to TRBJ2-7; 7 nucleotides match TRBD2. The trim removed 11 bases at V and 3 bases at J, leaving 13 bases unmatched. The CDR3 contains 14 residues. From germline, CDR1 is MNHNS and CDR2 SASEGT. CDR3 sequence reads: CAACCASGYYEQYF. CDR3 nucleotides: TGTGCCGCATGCTGCGCTAGCGGATACTACGAGCAGTACTTC.

The chain is built from TRBV28 and TRBJ1-1; 8 nucleotides match TRBD1. The germline V gene has CDR1 MDHEN and CDR2 SYDVKM. The junction had 6 bases not matched to a gene; V was cut back by 2 bases and J by 4 bases. The CDR3 has 15 amino acids. The DNA for the CDR3 is TGTGCCAGCAGTTTACCCGGACAGGGAAGCACTGAAGCTTTCTTT. This gives the protein CASSLPGQGSTEAFF.

The genes are TRBV6-1 and TRBJ1-5; D remains unclear. Germline V gives CDR1 MNHNS, CDR2 SASEGT. The CDR3 has 15 residues. V was trimmed by 4 bases and J by 3 bases, leaving 13 bases between them. Here the CDR3 reads CASSAFGVINQPQHF. DNA of the CDR3: TGTGCCAGCAGTGCGTTTGGGGTTATCAATCAGCCCCAGCATTTT.

The V and J genes are TRBV5-4 and TRBJ1-2; D unclear. The CDR3 is made up of 13 amino acids. The ends were cut back, 1 base at V and 9 bases at J, with 13 bases in the middle. Germline V gene sequence: CDR1 SGHNT, CDR2 YYREEE (reference sequence). The CDR3 bases are TGTGCCAGCAGCTTGTTGGGCTCGGCTCGCTACACCTTC. As protein: CASSLLGSARYTF.

This sequence joins TRBV9 and TRBJ1-6; no reliable D call. The CDR3 is 14 amino acids. Germline CDR1 is SGDLS and CDR2 is YYNGEE. V was trimmed by 0 bases and J by 5 bases, leaving 6 bases between them. In DNA, the CDR3 is TGTGCCAGCAGCGTAGGCGGGGATAATTCACCCCTCCACTTT. It is translated as CASSVGGDNSPLHF.

The rearrangement links TRBV10-2 to TRBJ2-6; TRBD1 matches at 11 bases. Per the germline V gene, CDR1 is WSHSY and CDR2 is SAAADI. V trimming: 7 bases; J trimming: 1 base; junction bases outside the gene matches: 9. The CDR3 has 18 amino acids. CDR3 nucleotides: TGCGCCAGCATTAGTGCGGGACAGGGGGAGTCTGGGGCCAACGTCCTGACTTTC. Amino acids: CASISAGQGESGANVLTF.

The chain uses TRBV5-4 and TRBJ1-1, with TRBD1 matching 9 bases. This CDR3 is 15 amino acids long. The V gene's germline CDR1 is SGHNT and CDR2 YYREEE (reference sequence). J gave up 1 base and V 2 bases, and 3 bases lay outside the gene matches. Here the CDR3 reads CASSLVGQGNTEAFF. As DNA, the CDR3 is TGTGCCAGCAGCTTAGTGGGACAGGGGAACACTGAAGCTTTCTTT.

This chain connects TRBV10-1 to TRBJ1-1; 9 positions agree with TRBD1. Germline V gene sequence: CDR1 WNHNN, CDR2 SYGVQD (reference sequence). The ends lost 6 bases at V and 4 bases at J; junction bases unmatched: 6. The CDR3 consists of 14 residues. This chain's CDR3 is CASSEGQGGTEAFF. In nucleotides, the CDR3 is TGCGCCAGCAGCGAGGGACAGGGAGGCACTGAAGCTTTCTTT.

The gene calls are TRBV6-1 and TRBJ1-2, with D maybe TRBD1 (6 bases). With 6 bases removed from V and 9 bases from J, the gap between germline ends came to 11 bases. Germline V CDR1 and CDR2: MNHNS, SASEGT. This CDR3 spans 11 amino acids. The CDR3 sequence: CASRSRGRYTF. For the CDR3, the DNA is TGTGCCAGCAGATCCAGGGGACGCTACACCTTC.

The sample holds a few counts of this clone. The rearrangement links TRBV15 to TRBJ1-2; 7 bases agree with TRBD1. The CDR3 is 13 amino acids. Unmatched junction bases numbered 3, after V lost 3 bases and J lost 5 bases. Germline CDR1 is LNHNV and CDR2 is YYDKDF (reference sequence). Written as DNA, the CDR3 is TGTGCCACCAGCAGGAGGGGACAGTATGGCTACACCTTC. Its protein is CATSRRGQYGYTF.

V is TRBV14 and J is TRBJ2-1; 10 bases are a match to TRBD2. Germline V gene data show CDR1 as SGHDN and CDR2 as FVKESK. This CDR3 region has 18 residues. The ends lost 3 bases at V and 4 bases at J; junction bases unmatched: 12. The DNA of the CDR3 is TGTGCCAGCAGCCATCCCCTAGCGGGAGAAGGGGTTTACAATGAGCAGTTCTTC. Translating it yields CASSHPLAGEGVYNEQFF.

The chain joins TRBV4-2 to TRBJ2-7; TRBD1 matches 9 bases. There are 14 residues in the CDR3. The germline V gene has CDR1 LGHNA and CDR2 YNFKEQ. J lost 1 base, V lost 3 bases, and 1 base had no gene match. The CDR3, as DNA: TGTGCCAGCAGCCAGGGACAGGGTTCCTACGAGCAGTACTTC. Amino acid sequence: CASSQGQGSYEQYF.

In DNA form, the CDR3 reads TGCGCCAGCAGCTCACAGCAAAGCACAGATACGCAGTATTTT. It codes for CASSSQQSTDTQYF. This sequence joins TRBV5-1 and TRBJ2-3; D remains ambiguous. Germline lookup yields CDR1 SGHRS and CDR2 YFSETQ. CDR3 length: 14 amino acids. Trimming took 3 bases from V and 0 from J, leaving 8 bases between them.

V gene TRBV5-4 combines with J gene TRBJ2-3, with 7 bases that match TRBD1. The CDR3 spans 15 residues. Trimming took 4 bases from V and 0 from J; bases not matched to a gene: 5. CDR1 is SGHNT, CDR2 YYREEE, per germline (reference sequence). Here the CDR3 DNA reads TGTGCCAGCAGCCAGGGACAGCCTAGCACAGATACGCAGTATTTT. Protein: CASSQGQPSTDTQYF.

The chain links TRBV11-2 to TRBJ2-7; D is undetermined. CDR3 length: 12 residues. Trimming removed 4 bases from V and 4 bases from J, with 8 bases in between. Germline V gives CDR1 SGHAT, CDR2 FQNNGV. CDR3 sequence: CASSSVGYEQYF. CDR3 nucleotides: TGTGCCAGCAGCTCCGTAGGGTACGAGCAGTACTTC.